This paragraph reports one T cell receptor (beta chain). This CDR3 is also generated by other DNA sequences in the sample. The V and J ends lost 3 bases and 1 base respectively, with 6 bases between them. Looked up from germline, CDR1 is SNHLY and CDR2 is FYNNEI. This CDR3 contains 13 residues. This specimen belongs to a study of CD8+ T cells in alopecia areata. Sequencing relied on a cDNA template that was reverse transcribed from extracted RNA. Profiling relied on immunoSEQ multiplex PCR, and the TCRdb table lists in-frame clones only, not all of them. The repertoire includes about 200,000 clones, approximately 60% of them detected once, and 4.9% sits in the top ten.

The receptor's source is a human donor in good health. Sequenced: CD8+ T cells sorted from blood. V gene TRBV2 combines with J gene TRBJ2-5; D is unresolved. CDR3 loop: CASSEQFQETQYF. Written as DNA, the CDR3 is TGTGCCAGCAGTGAGCAGTTCCAAGAGACCCAGTACTTC. Full variable domain (missing parts from reference TRBV2 and TRBJ2-5): EPEVTQTPSHQVTQMGQEVILRCVPISNHLYFYWYRQILGQKVEFLVSFYNNEISEKSEIFDDQFSVERPDGSNFTLKIRSTKLEDSAMYFCASSEQFQETQYFGPGTRLLVL.